The present entry profiles one T cell receptor (beta chain) with its context. Germline-derived CDR1 and CDR2 are SNHLY and FYNNEI. The CDR3 totals 10 residues. V lost 3 bases and J 9 bases, leaving 5 bases between the germline ends. Patients selected for sequencing had displayed CD8+CD57+ cell expansion by flow cytometry. The data are from a study of CD8+CD57+ T cells in acquired aplastic anemia. TCR beta VDJ combinations and CDR3 sequences were profiled from genomic DNA. TCRdb reprocessed the reads via MiXCR and lists one record per CDR3 protein. The sample holds 210,000 or so distinct CDR3 sequences, about half seen once.

The rearrangement uses TRBV2 and TRBJ1-2; D gene unclear. The sequencing sample was made of sorted CD4+, CD8+, or CD8+CD57+ T cells (not recorded which) from PBMCs. This sequence was found in a human donor with aplastic anemia. The CDR3 DNA reads as TGTGCCAGCAGTGAGGCCAGCTACACCTTC. Translation gives CASSEASYTF.